Listed below are T cell receptor beta chains from one sample, sequenced in a study of shared clonotypes between healthy human individuals. TCRdb keeps only in-frame clones here, not all; method: immunoSEQ multiplex PCR. The sample includes about 2,200,000 clones, about 92% of them seen just once. Material for sequencing was naive CD8+ T cells from PBMCs. Receptors originate from a young man in good health. Some clones in this sample may be carry-over from other donors' samples. CDR3s include the opening cysteine and the closing phenylalanine or tryptophan.

j_gene,v_gene,CDR3aa
TRBJ2-7,TRBV6-6,CASSSLTGYSDEQYF
TRBJ2-7,TRBV27,CASRQVAGGSYEQYF
TRBJ2-2,TRBV27,CASSSGFYHGINTGELFF
TRBJ1-1,TRBV5-6,CASSLPSGGHYSNTEAFF
TRBJ1-1,TRBV5-5,CASSPGGRENTEAFF
TRBJ2-7,TRBV10-3,CAISELGAWEQYF
TRBJ2-3,TRBV5-1,CASSITGFSTDTQYF
TRBJ2-7,TRBV10-3,CAISETRGGGSSYEQYF
TRBJ2-1,TRBV7-9,CASSFSGEQFF
TRBJ2-3,TRBV7-7,CASSDRVQDTQYF
TRBJ2-3,TRBV27,CASSSARGGTDTQYF
TRBJ1-2,TRBV15,CATSREEDNYGYTF
TRBJ2-7,TRBV29-1,CSVRPGGAPTYEQYF
TRBJ2-7,TRBV27,CASSLSGLYEQYF
TRBJ2-1,TRBV19,CASSLVGYLEEGQNEQFF
TRBJ2-1,TRBV7-2,CASSLDSLGQFF
TRBJ1-1,TRBV9,CASSVGPGGAFF
TRBJ2-3,TRBV28,CASRGGTEHPDTQYF
TRBJ2-1,TRBV27,CASSPIAGASEQFF
TRBJ1-2,TRBV28,CASSQPGHRGHGYTF
TRBJ2-1,TRBV11-2,CASSPRWTSGSSYNEQFF
TRBJ1-1,TRBV6-5,CASSYDTEAFF
TRBJ1-4,TRBV5-6,CASSMTKLDEKLFF
TRBJ2-3,TRBV7-9,CASSHTRQISTDTQYF
TRBJ1-3,TRBV28,CASDGGNTIYF
TRBJ2-7,TRBV7-9,CASSLAGALSYEQYF
TRBJ2-3,TRBV9,CASSAGDSQSSSTDTQYF
TRBJ1-2,TRBV2,CASTPTKVGTRYGYTF
TRBJ2-7,TRBV15,CATSIGYERGTYEQYF
TRBJ1-1,TRBV19,CASRRFNTEAFF
TRBJ2-5,TRBV28,CASSLGEGGETQYF
TRBJ2-2,TRBV2,CASTRRGPGLAANTGELFF
TRBJ1-5,TRBV27,CASSLNFGQPQHF
TRBJ2-7,TRBV4-1,CASSADGSYEQYF
TRBJ2-7,TRBV7-2,CASTDDRRSYEQYF
TRBJ2-7,TRBV6-5,CASSTGGYEQYF
TRBJ1-2,TRBV21-1,CASSKARGRDGYTF
TRBJ2-1,TRBV19,CASSMDRVDEQFF
TRBJ2-7,TRBV30,CAWSYGLDGSEQYF
TRBJ2-3,TRBV28,CASRPTGTDTQYF
TRBJ2-2,TRBV7-9,CASSLPAGTGELFF
TRBJ2-7,TRBV27,CASIKTGDIRSYEQYF
TRBJ2-7,TRBV6-5,CASSYRDVAYEQYF
TRBJ2-3,TRBV7-9,CASSLFAQGEGADTDTQYF
TRBJ1-1,TRBV27,CASSLLGQGNTEAFF
TRBJ1-2,TRBV5-4,CASTQKDGLTLYGYTF
TRBJ2-4,TRBV19,CASSIFRVGIQYF
TRBJ2-7,TRBV10-2,CASSESRGSYEQYF
TRBJ2-7,TRBV10-3,CAISGDRGDEQYF
TRBJ2-4,TRBV28,CASRGVRDESKVLAKNIQYF
TRBJ2-5,TRBV5-1,CASSLLRGEETQYF
TRBJ2-5,TRBV19,CASRGLAIKETQYF
TRBJ1-1,TRBV30,CAWIVVDSSNTEAFF
TRBJ2-3,TRBV9,CASSADLQISTDTQYF